This T cell receptor (beta chain) is drawn from a study of spatial heterogeneity in lung cancer. Study-wide results and limits: Mutation counts in tumors were tracked by counts of expanded intratumoral alpha and beta TCRs. Ubiquitous expanded TCR counts tracked ubiquitous nonsynonymous mutations, and regional counts tracked regional ones.

Judged by abundance, this clonotype is medium-sized (0.01 to 0.1%). Its cognate antigen is unknown. The presence of a unique molecular identifier marked each TCR cDNA molecule. TCRdb re-called the 5' RACE reads through MiXCR, storing one row per CDR3 protein. In the table there are more than 5,000 distinct CDR3 sequences, roughly 3.9% of which are singletons. Time point of the sample: sample taken at primary tumor resection. Frozen PBMC, nontumor lung or tumor provided whole RNA, which was sequenced unsorted. The material was lung tumor tissue, obtained at surgery. This TCR was sampled from a female donor with early-stage non-small cell lung cancer.

The CDR3 region is CAIGAGGGEQFF. The CDR3, as DNA: TGTGCCATCGGAGCGGGAGGCGGAGAGCAGTTCTTC. The chain couples TRBV6-2 or TRBV6-3 to TRBJ2-1, with TRBD2 matching 9 bases. The CDR3 covers 12 residues. The germline V gene encodes CDR1 MNHEY and CDR2 SVGEGT. With V trimmed by 10 bases and J by 10 bases, 8 bases remained unmatched.